Given below is one TCR beta chain in context. The data were obtained in a study of blood T cell repertoires in COVID-19. Turning to the study itself: From T cells, B-cell-depleted T cells, or PBMCs came the material, which was cDNA or gDNA.

Sequencing was performed with immunoSEQ multiplex PCR; in TCRdb, only in-frame clones are kept and a portion is missing. The profile shows 300,000 to 400,000 clones, around 85% of them singletons. V was shortened by 2 bases and J by 3 bases, with 20 bases between the two germline ends. From germline, CDR1 is MNHNS and CDR2 SASEGT. This CDR3 comprises 17 residues. The TCR was taken from a human donor in a cohort sampled during active COVID-19. Sequencing input: peripheral blood. The rearrangement joins TRBV6-1 to TRBJ2-7, with a tentative D call TRBD1 (5 bases). This CDR3 is CASSELGAGPLYYEQYF. Here the CDR3 DNA reads TGTGCCAGCAGTGAACTTGGGGCAGGGCCGTTATACTACGAGCAGTACTTC.